This TCR beta chain was sequenced during a study of blood T cell repertoires in COVID-19 (TCRdb year 2020). Background on the whole study: Samples from collaborators originated in the United States, Italy and Spain and spanned both the acute and convalescent phases of COVID-19. The material from the prospective study consisted of cDNA or gDNA derived from T cells, B-cell-depleted T cells, or PBMCs. Subjects who had been exposed to COVID-19, were actively infected with it, or had recovered from it provided the deeply sampled blood TCRbeta repertoires that made up the dataset. The repertoires were released in a freely available public database intended as a resource for research on the immune response to SARS-CoV-2. Samples were obtained from the ongoing ImmuneRACE study (first 160 participants) and from 1,000 to 1,500 subjects provided by 6 global collaborators. Nearly every sample came with metadata listing a de-identified subject ID, COVID-19 status, age in years and sex. Where HLA class I and class II types were available, the types were taken from metadata supplied by the sample provider, not from assay-based typing.

V lost 1 base and J lost 4 bases; the stretch between them is 7 bases long. The CDR3 sequence holds 13 residues, the cysteine and phenylalanine included. The DNA shown is the 39-base CDR3, in frame from base 1. The germline V gene yields MNHNS for CDR1 and SASEGT for CDR2. The immunoSEQ Assay, a bias-controlled multiplex PCR, was used to amplify TCRbeta CDR3 regions from genomic DNA. Per the original workflow: Within the assay, amplification of reference gene primers was used to estimate how many nucleated cells each sample contained. To quantify the absolute abundance of each unique TCRbeta CDR3 rearrangement, sequence reads were collapsed and filtered. Productive Simpson clonality was computed per sample as the square root of Simpson's diversity index over productive rearrangements. TCRdb took over this immuneACCESS table, retaining in-frame rearrangements with V and J assigned. Such tables are incomplete; in checked studies, under half of the missing clones stem from an unresolved V gene, and the remainder is unexplained. D and trimming were read from the DNA, whereas the V and J calls and clone size are those reported in that table. Recorded for this sample are 260,000 or so clones; approximately 88% of them occurred a single time. The ten largest clones represent about 2.5% of the sample.

Concerning this clone: The antigen it binds to is not known. No much larger clone is present one base from it, and per-base qualities are unavailable.

Overall results and qualifications from the work: The amount of clinical and demographic metadata varied by source and participant and was provided uncurated.

Participants in the prospective study were enrolled through a virtual design, were aged about 18 to 100 years, and lived in approximately 25 United States geographic areas. To assign participants to cohorts, the prospective study relied on clinical history that participants themselves reported in a screening survey and a study questionnaire. In the prospective study, mobile phlebotomists collected whole blood, serum and a nasopharyngeal or oropharyngeal swab from each participant. Participants in the prospective study had the option to provide additional blood draws and questionnaires over a roughly 2-month period. Before DNA extraction, blood samples from the prospective study were shipped at room temperature or frozen.

The sample taken for sequencing was PBMCs or T cells enriched from blood (not recorded which). The rearrangement joined TRBV6-1 to TRBJ1-2; no D gene can be assigned with confidence. The receptor was isolated from a young woman with acute COVID-19. The CDR3 reads CASSEVRSYGYTF. The sequenced DNA is TGTGCCAGCAGTGAAGTCCGGAGCTATGGCTACACCTTC.